This T cell receptor beta chain was obtained from a study of T cell repertoires in cytomegalovirus infection. About the research overall: Both CMV infection and a matching HLA type were indicated by public TCR beta signatures.

Study results and limitations: The study found HLA-C-restricted CMV-specific TCR beta clonotypes dominating the ex vivo response. The cumulative frequency of public TCR beta families identified carriers of CMV plus the relevant HLA.

TCRdb recomputed calls from the reads with MiXCR, one row per CDR3 protein. The data contain fewer than 550,000 distinct CDR3 sequences, 26% of them singletons. Details on this clonotype: The antigen is unknown.

The germline V gene encodes CDR1 ENHRY and CDR2 SYGVKD. The CDR3 is 14 residues long. V was clipped by 8 bases and J by 1 base, with 13 bases between them. The TCR originated in a human donor in good health (CMV status not recorded). Some clones in this sample may be carry-over from other donors' samples. The rearrangement uses TRBV10-3 and TRBJ2-3; no definite D call. Sequencing used PBMCs. The CDR3 loop reads CAILSETRTDTQYF. The CDR3 DNA is TGTGCCATCTTGAGCGAGACTCGCACAGATACGCAGTATTTT.